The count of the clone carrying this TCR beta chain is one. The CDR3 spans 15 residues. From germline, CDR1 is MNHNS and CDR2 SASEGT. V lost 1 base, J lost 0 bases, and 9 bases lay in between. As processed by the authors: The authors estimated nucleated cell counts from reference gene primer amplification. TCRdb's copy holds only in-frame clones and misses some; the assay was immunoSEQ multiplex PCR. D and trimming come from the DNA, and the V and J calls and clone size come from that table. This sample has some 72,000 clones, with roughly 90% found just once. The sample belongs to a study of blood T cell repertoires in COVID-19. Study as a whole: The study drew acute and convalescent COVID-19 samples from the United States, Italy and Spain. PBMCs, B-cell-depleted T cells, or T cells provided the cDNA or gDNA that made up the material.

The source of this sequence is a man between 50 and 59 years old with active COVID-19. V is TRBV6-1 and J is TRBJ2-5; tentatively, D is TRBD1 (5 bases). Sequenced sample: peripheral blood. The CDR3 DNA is TGTGCCAGCAGTGAAGTGGCAGGGAACCAAGAGACCCAGTACTTC. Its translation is CASSEVAGNQETQYF.